This T cell receptor (beta chain) was sequenced for a study of blood T cell repertoires in COVID-19. Study-wide context: Acute and convalescent COVID-19 specimens originated in the United States, Italy and Spain. Sources were T cells, B-cell-depleted T cells, or PBMCs; the material itself was cDNA or gDNA.

In the original processing: Reference gene primer amplification gave nucleated cell count estimates. Sequencing used immunoSEQ multiplex PCR; TCRdb keeps in-frame clones, though not all of them. The D gene and trimming were derived from the DNA, and the V and J assignments and clone size from that table. The sample holds 150,000 to 200,000 clones, roughly four fifths seen once. The CDR3 length is 16 residues. In germline, CDR1 is MGHRA, CDR2 YSYEKL. V gave up 1 base and J gave up 7 bases; unmatched junction bases: 10. V and J are TRBV4-1 and TRBJ2-5; 9 bases fit TRBD2. Sequenced input: peripheral blood. This receptor was obtained from a human donor with acute or convalescent COVID-19. The donor label of this sample is uncertain. The CDR3 protein is CASSQAMAGGAGTQYF. The CDR3 DNA reads as TGCGCCAGCAGCCAAGCGATGGCGGGAGGGGCAGGGACCCAGTACTTC.